This entry concerns a single T cell receptor (beta chain). TCRdb's table, derived via immunoSEQ multiplex PCR, lists solely in-frame clones and lacks some. This sample has 220,000 or so clones, with around 84% found just once. This sample was included in a study of blood T cell repertoires in COVID-19. This CDR3 contains 15 residues. J gave up 3 bases and V 4 bases, and 4 bases lay outside the gene matches. Looked up from germline, CDR1 is SEHNR and CDR2 is FQNEAQ (reference sequence). Participant-reported clinical history was the basis for cohort assignment. What the recovered Cohort 3 donors had was two negative PCRs, clearance, or symptom resolution.

The receptor comes from a middle-aged woman who had recovered from COVID-19. Specimen: PBMCs or T cells enriched from blood (not recorded which). This chain links TRBV7-9 with TRBJ2-1; 9 bases are shared with TRBD2. CDR3 bases: TGTGCCAGCAGCTCGGGACTAGCCAACTACAATGAGCAGTTCTTC. Encoded protein: CASSSGLANYNEQFF.